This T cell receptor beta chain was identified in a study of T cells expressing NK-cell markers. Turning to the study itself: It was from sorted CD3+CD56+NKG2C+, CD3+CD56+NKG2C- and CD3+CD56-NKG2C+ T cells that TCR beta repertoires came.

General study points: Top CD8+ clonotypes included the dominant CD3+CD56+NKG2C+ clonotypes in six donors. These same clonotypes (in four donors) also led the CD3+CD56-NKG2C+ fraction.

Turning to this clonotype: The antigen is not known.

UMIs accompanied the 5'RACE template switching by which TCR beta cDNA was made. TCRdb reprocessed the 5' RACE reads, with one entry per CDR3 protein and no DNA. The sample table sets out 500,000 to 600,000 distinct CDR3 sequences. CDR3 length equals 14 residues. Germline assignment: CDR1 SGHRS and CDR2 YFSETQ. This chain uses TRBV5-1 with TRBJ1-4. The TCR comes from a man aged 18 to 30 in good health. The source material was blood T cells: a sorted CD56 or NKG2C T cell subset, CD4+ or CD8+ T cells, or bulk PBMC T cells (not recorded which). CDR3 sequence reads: CASTLGVANEKLFF.